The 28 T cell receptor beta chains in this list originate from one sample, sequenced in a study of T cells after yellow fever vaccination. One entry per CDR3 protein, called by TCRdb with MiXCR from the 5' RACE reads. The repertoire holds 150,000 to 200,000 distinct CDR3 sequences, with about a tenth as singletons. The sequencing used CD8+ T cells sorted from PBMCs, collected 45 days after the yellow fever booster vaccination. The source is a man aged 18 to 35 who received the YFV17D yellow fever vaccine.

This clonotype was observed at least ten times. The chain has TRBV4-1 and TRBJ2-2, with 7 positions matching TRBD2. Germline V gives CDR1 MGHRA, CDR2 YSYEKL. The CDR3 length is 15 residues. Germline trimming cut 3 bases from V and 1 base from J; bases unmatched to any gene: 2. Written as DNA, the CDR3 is TGCGCCAGCAGCCAGATAGCGGGGAACACCGGGGAGCTGTTTTTT. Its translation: CASSQIAGNTGELFF.

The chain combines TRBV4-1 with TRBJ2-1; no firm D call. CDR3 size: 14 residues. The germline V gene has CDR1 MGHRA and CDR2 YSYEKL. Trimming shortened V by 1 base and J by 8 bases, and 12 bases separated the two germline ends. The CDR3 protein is CASSQVPLHDEQFF. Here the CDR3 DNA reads TGCGCCAGCAGCCAAGTCCCCCTCCACGATGAGCAGTTCTTC.

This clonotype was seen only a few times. The chain's CDR3 is CASYPTGKPNYGYTF. DNA for the CDR3: TGTGCCAGCTACCCAACCGGGAAACCCAACTATGGCTACACCTTC. The chain is built from TRBV7-9 and TRBJ1-2; D unresolved. The V end was cut by 8 bases, the J end by 2 bases, with 18 bases between. This CDR3 contains 15 residues. Germline CDR1 SEHNR, CDR2 FQNEAQ (reference sequence).

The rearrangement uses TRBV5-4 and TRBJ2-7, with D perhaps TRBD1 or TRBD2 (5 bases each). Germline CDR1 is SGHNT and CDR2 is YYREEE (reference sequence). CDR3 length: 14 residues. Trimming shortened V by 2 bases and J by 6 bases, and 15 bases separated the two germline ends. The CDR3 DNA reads TGTGCCAGCAGCTTTGGGCCAGGGAGTGGCGAGCAGTACGTC. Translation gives CASSFGPGSGEQYV.

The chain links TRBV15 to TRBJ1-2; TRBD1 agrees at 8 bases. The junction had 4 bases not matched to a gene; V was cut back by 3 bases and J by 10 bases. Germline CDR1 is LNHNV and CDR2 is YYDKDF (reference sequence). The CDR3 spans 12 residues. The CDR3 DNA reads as TGTGCCACCAGCAGCGGACAGGGACTCTACACCTTC. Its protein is CATSSGQGLYTF.

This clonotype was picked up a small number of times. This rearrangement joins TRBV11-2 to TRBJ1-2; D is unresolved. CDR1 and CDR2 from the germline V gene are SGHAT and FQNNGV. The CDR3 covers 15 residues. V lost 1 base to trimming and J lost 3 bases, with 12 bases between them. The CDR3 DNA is TGTGCCAGCAGCTTAGCCAGGAGGTTGGACTATGGCTACACCTTC. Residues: CASSLARRLDYGYTF.

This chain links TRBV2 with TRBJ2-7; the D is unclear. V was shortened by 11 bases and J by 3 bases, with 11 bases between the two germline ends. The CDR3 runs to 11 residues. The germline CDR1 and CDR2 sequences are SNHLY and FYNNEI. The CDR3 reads CAGPFFYEQYV. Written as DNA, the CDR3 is TGTGCCGGTCCCTTTTTCTACGAGCAGTACGTC.

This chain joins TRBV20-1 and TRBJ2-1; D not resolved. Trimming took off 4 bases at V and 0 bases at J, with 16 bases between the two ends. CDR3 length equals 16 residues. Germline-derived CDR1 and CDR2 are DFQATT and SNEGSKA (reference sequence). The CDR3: CSAIPRGSSSYNEQFF. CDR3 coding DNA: TGCAGTGCTATCCCGCGTGGGTCTAGCTCCTACAATGAGCAGTTCTTC.

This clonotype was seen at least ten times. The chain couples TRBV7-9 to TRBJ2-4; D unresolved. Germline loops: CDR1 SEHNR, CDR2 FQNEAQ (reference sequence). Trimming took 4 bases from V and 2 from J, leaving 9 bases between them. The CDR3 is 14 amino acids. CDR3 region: CASSSDLPKNIQYF. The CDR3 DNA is TGTGCCAGCAGCTCGGACCTACCCAAAAACATTCAGTACTTC.

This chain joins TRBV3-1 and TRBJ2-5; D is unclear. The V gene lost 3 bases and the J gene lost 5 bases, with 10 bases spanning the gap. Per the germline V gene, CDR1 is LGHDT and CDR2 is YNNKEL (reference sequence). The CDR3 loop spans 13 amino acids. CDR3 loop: CASSHVSAETQYF. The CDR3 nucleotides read TGTGCCAGCAGCCACGTATCGGCCGAGACCCAGTACTTC.

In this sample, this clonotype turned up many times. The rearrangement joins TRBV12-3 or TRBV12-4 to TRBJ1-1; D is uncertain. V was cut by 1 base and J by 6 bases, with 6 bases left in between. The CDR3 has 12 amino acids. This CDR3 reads CASSLGGPEAFF. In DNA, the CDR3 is TGTGCCAGCAGTTTAGGGGGTCCTGAAGCTTTCTTT.

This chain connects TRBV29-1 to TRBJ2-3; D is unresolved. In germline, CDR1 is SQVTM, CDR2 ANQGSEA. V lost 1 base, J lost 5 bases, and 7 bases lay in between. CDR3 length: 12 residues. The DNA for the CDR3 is TGCAGCGTTGAAGCGTTGGGAGATACGCAGTATTTT. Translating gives CSVEALGDTQYF.

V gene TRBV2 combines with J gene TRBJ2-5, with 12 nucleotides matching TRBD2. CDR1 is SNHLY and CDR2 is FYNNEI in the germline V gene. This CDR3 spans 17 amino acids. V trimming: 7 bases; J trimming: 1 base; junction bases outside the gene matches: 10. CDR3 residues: CASKRLAGGLPQETQYF. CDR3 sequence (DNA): TGTGCCAGCAAGAGGCTAGCGGGGGGGCTCCCCCAAGAGACCCAGTACTTC. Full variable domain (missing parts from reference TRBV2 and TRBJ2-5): EPEVTQTPSHQVTQMGQEVILRCVPISNHLYFYWYRQILGQKVEFLVSFYNNEISEKSEIFDDQFSVERPDGSNFTLKIRSTKLEDSAMYFCASKRLAGGLPQETQYFGPGTRLLVL.

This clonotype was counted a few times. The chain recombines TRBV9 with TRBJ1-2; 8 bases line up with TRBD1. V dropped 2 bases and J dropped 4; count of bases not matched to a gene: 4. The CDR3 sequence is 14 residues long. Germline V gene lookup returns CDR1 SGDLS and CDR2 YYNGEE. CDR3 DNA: TGTGCCAGCAGCGTGAGGGACAGGTTCTATGGCTACACCTTC. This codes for CASSVRDRFYGYTF.

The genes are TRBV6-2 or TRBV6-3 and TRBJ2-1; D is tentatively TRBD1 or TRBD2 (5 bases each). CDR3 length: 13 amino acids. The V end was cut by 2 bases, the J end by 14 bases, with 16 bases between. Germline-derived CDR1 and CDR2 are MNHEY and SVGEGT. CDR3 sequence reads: CASSYPPGPSEFF. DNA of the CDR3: TGTGCCAGCAGTTACCCTCCGGGGCCCTCCGAGTTCTTC.

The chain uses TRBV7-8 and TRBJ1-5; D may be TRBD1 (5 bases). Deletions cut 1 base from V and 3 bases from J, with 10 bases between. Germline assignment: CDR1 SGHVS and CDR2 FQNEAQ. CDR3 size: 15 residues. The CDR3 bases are TGTGCCAGCAGCTTAGAGGGGAATGTCAATCAGCCCCAGCATTTT. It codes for CASSLEGNVNQPQHF.

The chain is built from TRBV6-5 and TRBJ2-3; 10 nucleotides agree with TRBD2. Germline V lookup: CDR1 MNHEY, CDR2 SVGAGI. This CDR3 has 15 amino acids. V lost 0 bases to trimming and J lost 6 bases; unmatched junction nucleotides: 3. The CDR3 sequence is CASSYSERGGDTQYF. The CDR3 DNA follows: TGTGCCAGCAGTTACTCGGAGCGGGGGGGGGATACGCAGTATTTT.

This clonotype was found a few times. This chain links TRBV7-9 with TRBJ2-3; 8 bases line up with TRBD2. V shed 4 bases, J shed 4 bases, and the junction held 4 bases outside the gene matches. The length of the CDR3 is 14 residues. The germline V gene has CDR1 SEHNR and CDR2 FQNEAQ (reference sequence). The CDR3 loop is CASSYSGEADTQYF. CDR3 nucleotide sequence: TGTGCCAGCAGCTATAGCGGGGAAGCAGATACGCAGTATTTT.

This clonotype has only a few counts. CDR3 loop: CASSARQKDTQYF. In DNA form, the CDR3 reads TGTGCCAGCAGTGCGAGACAGAAAGATACGCAGTATTTT. The rearrangement joins TRBV6-2 or TRBV6-3 to TRBJ2-3; D is possibly TRBD1 (5 bases). CDR1 is MNHEY and CDR2 is SVGEGT in the germline V gene. V lost 5 bases and J 5 bases, leaving 11 bases between the germline ends. This CDR3 is built from 13 residues.

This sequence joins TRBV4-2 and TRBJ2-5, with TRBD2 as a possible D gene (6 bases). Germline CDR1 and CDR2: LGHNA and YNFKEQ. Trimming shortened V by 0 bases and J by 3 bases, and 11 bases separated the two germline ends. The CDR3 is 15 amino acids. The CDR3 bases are TGTGCCAGCAGCCAAGAGGAAAGGACTAAAGAGACCCAGTACTTC. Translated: CASSQEERTKETQYF.

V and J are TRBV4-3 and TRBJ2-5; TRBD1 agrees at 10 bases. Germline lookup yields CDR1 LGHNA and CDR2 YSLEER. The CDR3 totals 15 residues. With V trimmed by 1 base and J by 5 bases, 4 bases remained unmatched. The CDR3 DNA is TGCGCCAGCAGCCAAGGACAGGGGGCTAGGGAGACCCAGTACTTC. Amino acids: CASSQGQGARETQYF.

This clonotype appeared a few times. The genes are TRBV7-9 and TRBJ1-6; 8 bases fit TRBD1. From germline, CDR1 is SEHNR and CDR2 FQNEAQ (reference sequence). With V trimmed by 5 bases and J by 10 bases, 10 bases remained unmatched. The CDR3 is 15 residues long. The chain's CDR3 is CASSPGTGGSSPLHF. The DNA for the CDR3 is TGTGCCAGCAGCCCCGGGACAGGAGGAAGCTCACCCCTCCACTTT.

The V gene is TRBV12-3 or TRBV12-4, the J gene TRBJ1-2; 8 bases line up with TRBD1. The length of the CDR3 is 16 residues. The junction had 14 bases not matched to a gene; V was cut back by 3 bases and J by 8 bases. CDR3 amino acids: CASSLWTGKEVEGYTF. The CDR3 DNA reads TGTGCCAGCAGTTTGTGGACAGGGAAAGAAGTGGAAGGCTACACCTTC.

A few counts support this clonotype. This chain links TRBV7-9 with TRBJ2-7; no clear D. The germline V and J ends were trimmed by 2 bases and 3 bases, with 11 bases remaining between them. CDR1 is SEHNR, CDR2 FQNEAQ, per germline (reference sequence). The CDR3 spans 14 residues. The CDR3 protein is CASSLQASHYEQYV. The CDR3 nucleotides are TGTGCCAGCAGCTTACAGGCCTCACACTACGAGCAGTACGTC.

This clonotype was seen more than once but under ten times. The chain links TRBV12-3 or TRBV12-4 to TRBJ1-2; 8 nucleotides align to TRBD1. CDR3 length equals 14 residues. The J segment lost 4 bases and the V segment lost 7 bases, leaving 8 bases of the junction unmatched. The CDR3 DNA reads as TGTGCCAGCAAAGCAGGGGGCAGGCTCTATGGCTACACCTTC. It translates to CASKAGGRLYGYTF.

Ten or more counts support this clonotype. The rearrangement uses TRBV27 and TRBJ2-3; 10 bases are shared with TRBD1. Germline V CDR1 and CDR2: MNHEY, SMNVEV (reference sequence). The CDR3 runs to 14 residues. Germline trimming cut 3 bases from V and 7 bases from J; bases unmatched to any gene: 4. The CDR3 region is CASSLRDRGHTQYF. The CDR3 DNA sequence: TGTGCCAGCAGTTTGCGGGACAGGGGACATACGCAGTATTTT.

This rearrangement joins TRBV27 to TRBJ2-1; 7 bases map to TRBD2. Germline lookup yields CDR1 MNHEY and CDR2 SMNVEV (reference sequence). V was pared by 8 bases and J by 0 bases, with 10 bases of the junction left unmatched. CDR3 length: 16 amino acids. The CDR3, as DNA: TGTGCCAGCCGGAAGACTAGCCGAAGCTCCTACAATGAGCAGTTCTTC. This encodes CASRKTSRSSYNEQFF.

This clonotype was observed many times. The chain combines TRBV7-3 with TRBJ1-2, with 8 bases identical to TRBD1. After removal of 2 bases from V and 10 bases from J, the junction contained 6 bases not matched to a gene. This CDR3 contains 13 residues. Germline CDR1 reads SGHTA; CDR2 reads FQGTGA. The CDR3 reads CASSLEQGAYYTF. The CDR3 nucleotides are TGTGCCAGCAGCTTAGAGCAGGGGGCTTACTACACCTTC.